The clone carrying this T cell receptor (beta chain) was seen a handful of times. No antigen is known for it. A library of TCRbeta sequences, prepared with unique molecular identifiers, was generated. MiXCR was run by TCRdb on the PCR reads, yielding one entry per CDR3 protein. The sample consists of roughly 500,000 distinct CDR3 sequences, roughly a tenth of them appearing once. This sample is part of a study of T-cell reconstitution after alpha-beta-depleted transplantation in children. Findings and caveats of the study: Surviving recipient T cells and thymic progenitors underlay high day-60 TCRbeta diversity in some patients. By about two months after transplant, alpha-beta T cells reportedly arose from several hundred graft clones that had expanded. T cells produced anew were the main source of T-cell counts and diversity one year after transplant.

The V and J ends lost 4 bases and 5 bases, in that order; junction bases with no gene match: 7. The CDR3 extends over 14 amino acids. Germline V gene data show CDR1 as MGHDK and CDR2 as SYGVNS. The sample was PBMCs, taken before TCRalphabeta/CD19-depleted stem cell transplant. This chain links TRBV25-1 with TRBJ2-5; TRBD2 aligns across 7 bases. This sequence was found in a child aged 2 to 10 with inherited bone marrow failure, due to receive a stem cell transplant. CDR3 nucleotide sequence: TGTGCCAGCAGTGCCCGAACTAGCGTGGAGACCCAGTACTTC. This codes for CASSARTSVETQYF.